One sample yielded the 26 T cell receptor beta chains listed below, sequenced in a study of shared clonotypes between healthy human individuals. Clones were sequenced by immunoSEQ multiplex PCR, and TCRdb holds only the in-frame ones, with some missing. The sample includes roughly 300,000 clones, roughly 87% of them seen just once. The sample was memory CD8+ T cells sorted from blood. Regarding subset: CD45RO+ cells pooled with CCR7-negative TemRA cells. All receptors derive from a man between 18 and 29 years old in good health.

CDR3 DNA: TGTGCCAGCAGCTCTGACTCATACAATGAGCAGTTCTTC. Its translation: CASSSDSYNEQFF. The chain has TRBV7-3 and TRBJ2-1; D gene ambiguous. V dropped 4 bases and J dropped 4 bases, with 8 bases sitting between them. Per germline, CDR1 SGHTA and CDR2 FQGTGA. The CDR3 sequence is 13 residues long.

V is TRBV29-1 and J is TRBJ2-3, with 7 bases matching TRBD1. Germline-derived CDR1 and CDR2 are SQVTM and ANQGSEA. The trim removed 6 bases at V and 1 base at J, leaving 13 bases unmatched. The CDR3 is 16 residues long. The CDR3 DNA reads TGCAGCGTCAGCCGGTGGACAGGACGACGCACAGATACGCAGTATTTT. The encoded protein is CSVSRWTGRRTDTQYF.

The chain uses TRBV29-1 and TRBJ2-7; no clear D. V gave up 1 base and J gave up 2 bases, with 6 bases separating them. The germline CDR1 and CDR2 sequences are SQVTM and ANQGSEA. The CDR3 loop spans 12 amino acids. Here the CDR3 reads CSVEGRAYEQYF. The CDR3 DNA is TGCAGCGTTGAAGGGAGAGCCTACGAGCAGTACTTC.

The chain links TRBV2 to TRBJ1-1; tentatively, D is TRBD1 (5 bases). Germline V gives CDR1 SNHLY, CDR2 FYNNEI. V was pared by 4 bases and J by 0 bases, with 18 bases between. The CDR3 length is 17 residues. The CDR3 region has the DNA TGTGCCAGCAGTGCCGATAGCTTTGGGGCACTGAACACTGAAGCTTTCTTT. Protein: CASSADSFGALNTEAFF.

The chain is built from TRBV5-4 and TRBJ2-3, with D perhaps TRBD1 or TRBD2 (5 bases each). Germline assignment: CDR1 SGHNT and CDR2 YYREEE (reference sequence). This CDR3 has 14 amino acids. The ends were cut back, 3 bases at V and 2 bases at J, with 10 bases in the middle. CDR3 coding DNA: TGTGCCAGCAGCTGGGGGTCTCTCACAGATACGCAGTATTTT. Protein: CASSWGSLTDTQYF. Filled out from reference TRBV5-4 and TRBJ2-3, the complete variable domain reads ETGVTQSPTHLIKTRGQQVTLRCSSQSGHNTVSWYQQALGQGPQFIFQYYREEENGRGNFPPRFSGLQFPNYSSELNVNALELDDSALYLCASSWGSLTDTQYFGPGTRLTVL.

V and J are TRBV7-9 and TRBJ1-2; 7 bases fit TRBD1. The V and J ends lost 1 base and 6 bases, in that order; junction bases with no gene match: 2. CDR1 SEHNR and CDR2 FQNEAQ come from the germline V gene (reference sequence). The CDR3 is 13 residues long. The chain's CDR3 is CASSLGQGNGYTF. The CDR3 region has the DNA TGTGCCAGCAGCTTAGGACAGGGAAATGGCTACACCTTC.

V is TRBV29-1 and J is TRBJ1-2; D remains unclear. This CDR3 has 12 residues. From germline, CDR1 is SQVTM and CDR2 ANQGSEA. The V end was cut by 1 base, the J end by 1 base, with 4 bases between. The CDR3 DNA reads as TGCAGCGTTGAAGCAGTTAACTATGGCTACACCTTC. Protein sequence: CSVEAVNYGYTF.

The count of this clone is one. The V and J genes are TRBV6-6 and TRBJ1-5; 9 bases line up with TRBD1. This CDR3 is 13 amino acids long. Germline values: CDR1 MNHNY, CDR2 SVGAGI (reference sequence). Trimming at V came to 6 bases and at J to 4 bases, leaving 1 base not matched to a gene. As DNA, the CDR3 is TGTGCCAGCAGGACAGGGGGGAATCAGCCCCAGCATTTT. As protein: CASRTGGNQPQHF.

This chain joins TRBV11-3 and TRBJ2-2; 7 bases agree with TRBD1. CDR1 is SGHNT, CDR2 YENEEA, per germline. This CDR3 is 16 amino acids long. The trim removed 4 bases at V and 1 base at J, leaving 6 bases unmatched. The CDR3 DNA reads TGTGCCAGCAGCTCATGGGACAGTGGGAACACCGGGGAGCTGTTTTTT. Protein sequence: CASSSWDSGNTGELFF.

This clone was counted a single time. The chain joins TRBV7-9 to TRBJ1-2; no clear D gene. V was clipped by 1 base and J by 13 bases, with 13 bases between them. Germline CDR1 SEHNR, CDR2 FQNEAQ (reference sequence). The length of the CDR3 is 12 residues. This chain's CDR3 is CASSLDSPGVTF. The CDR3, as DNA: TGTGCCAGCAGCTTAGATAGCCCCGGGGTCACCTTC.

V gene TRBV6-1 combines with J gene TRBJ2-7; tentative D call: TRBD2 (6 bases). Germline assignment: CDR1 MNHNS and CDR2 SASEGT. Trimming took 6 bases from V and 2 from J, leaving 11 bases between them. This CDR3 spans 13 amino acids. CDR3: CASRRGTTYEQYF. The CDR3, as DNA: TGTGCCAGCAGGCGGGGCACAACCTACGAGCAGTACTTC.

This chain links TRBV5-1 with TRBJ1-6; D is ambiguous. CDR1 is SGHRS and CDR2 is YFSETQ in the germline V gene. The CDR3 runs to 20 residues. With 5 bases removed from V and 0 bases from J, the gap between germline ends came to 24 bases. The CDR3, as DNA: TGCGCCAGCAGTCCCGGTCCGAGCTTCTATGTTAGCTCCTATAATTCACCCCTCCACTTT. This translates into CASSPGPSFYVSSYNSPLHF.

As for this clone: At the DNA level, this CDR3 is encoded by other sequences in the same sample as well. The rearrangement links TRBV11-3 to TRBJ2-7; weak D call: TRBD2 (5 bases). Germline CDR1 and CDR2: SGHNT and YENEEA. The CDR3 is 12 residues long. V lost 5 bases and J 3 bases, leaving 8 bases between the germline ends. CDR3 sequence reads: CASSRGGYEQYF. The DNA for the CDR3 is TGTGCCAGCAGCCGAGGAGGCTACGAGCAGTACTTC.

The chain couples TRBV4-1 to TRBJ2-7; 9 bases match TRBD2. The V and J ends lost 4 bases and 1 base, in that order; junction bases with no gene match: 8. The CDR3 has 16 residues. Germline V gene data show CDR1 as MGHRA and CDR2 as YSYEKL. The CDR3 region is CASSPIAGVVSYEQYF. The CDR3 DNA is TGCGCCAGCAGCCCCATAGCGGGAGTGGTTTCCTACGAGCAGTACTTC.

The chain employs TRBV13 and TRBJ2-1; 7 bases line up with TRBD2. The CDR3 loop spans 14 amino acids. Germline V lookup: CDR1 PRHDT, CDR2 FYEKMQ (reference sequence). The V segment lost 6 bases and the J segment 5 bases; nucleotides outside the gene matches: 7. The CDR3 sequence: CASRMGLTHNEQFF. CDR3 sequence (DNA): TGTGCCAGCAGGATGGGACTAACCCACAATGAGCAGTTCTTC.

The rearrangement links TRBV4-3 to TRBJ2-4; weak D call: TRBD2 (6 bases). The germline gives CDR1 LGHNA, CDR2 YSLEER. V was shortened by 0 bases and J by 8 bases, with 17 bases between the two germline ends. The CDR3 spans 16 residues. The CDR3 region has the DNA TGCGCCAGCAGCCAAGATTCGGAAGGGACTTCGTACATTCAGTACTTC. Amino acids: CASSQDSEGTSYIQYF.

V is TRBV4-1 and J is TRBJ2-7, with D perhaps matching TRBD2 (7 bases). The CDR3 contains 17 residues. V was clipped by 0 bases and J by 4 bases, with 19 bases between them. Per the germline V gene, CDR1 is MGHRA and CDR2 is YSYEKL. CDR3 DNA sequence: TGCGCCAGCAGCCAAGACAGGGGACTATTCTCGGGGTACGAGCAGTACTTC. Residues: CASSQDRGLFSGYEQYF.

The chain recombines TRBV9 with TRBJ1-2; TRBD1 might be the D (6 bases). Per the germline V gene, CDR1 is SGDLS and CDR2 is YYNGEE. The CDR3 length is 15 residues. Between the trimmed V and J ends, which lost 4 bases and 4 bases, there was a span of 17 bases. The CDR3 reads CASSKQGGRAYGYTF. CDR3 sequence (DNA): TGTGCCAGCAGCAAACAGGGAGGTAGAGCCTATGGCTACACCTTC.

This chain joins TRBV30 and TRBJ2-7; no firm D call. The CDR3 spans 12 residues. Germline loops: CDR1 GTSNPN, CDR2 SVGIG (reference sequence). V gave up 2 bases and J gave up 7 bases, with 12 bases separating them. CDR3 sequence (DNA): TGTGCCTGGAGTCGATCCTATTGGGAGCAGTACTTC. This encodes CAWSRSYWEQYF.

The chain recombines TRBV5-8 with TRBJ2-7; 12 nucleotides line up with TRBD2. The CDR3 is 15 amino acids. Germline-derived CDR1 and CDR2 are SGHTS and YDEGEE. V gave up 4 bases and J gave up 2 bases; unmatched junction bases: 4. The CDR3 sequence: CASSALAGGPYEQYF. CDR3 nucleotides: TGTGCCAGCAGCGCCCTAGCGGGAGGGCCCTACGAGCAGTACTTC. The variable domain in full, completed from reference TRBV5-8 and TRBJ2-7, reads EAGVTQSPTHLIKTRGQQATLRCSPISGHTSVYWYQQALGLGLQFLLWYDEGEERNRGNFPPRFSGRQFPNYSSELNVNALELEDSALYLCASSALAGGPYEQYFGPGTRLTVT.

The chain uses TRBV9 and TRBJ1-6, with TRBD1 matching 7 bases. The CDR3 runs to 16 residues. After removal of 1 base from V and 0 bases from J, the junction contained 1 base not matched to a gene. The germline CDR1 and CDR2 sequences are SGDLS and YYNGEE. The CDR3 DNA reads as TGTGCCAGCAGCGTAAGGGACAGCTCCTATAATTCACCCCTCCACTTT. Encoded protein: CASSVRDSSYNSPLHF.

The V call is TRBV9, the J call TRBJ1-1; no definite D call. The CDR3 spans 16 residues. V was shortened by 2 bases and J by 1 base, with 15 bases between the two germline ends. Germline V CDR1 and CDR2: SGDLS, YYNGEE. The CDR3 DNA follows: TGTGCCAGCAGCGTCGGGGAGGGTGTAGGGAACACTGAAGCTTTCTTT. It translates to CASSVGEGVGNTEAFF.

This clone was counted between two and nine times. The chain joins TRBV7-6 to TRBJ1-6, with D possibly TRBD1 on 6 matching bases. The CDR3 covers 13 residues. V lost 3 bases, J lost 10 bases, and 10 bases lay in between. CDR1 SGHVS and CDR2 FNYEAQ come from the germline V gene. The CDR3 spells CASSFTQGSPLHF. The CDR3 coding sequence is TGTGCCAGCAGCTTTACACAGGGATCACCCCTCCACTTT.

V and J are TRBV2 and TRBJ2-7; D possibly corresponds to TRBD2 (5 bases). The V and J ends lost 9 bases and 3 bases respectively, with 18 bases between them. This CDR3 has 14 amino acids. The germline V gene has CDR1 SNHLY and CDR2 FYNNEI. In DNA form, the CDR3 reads TGTGCCAGTTGCCCGGGCGGACTTCGCTACGAGCAGTACTTC. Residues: CASCPGGLRYEQYF.

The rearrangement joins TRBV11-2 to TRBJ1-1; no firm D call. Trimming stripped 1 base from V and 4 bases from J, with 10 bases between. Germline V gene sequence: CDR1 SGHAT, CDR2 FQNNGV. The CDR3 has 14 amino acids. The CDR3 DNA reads TGTGCCAGCAGCTTAGTAGGCCTGAGCACTGAAGCTTTCTTT. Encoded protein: CASSLVGLSTEAFF.

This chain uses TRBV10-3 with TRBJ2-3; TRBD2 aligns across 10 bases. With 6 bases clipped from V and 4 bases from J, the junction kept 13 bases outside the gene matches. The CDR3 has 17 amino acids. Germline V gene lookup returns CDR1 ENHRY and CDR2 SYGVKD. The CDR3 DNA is TGTGCCATCAGCGAGGGCCTAGCGGGAGCATCCCCAGATACGCAGTATTTT. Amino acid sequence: CAISEGLAGASPDTQYF.